Shown below are 19 T cell receptor beta chains from a single sample sequenced in a study of T cells in Graves' hyperthyroidism and ophthalmopathy. RNA transcripts were the template for amplifying TCR beta CDR3 regions. During a first-round RT-PCR of the TCR CDR3, the HTBI primer set was used. One entry per CDR3 protein results from TCRdb running MiXCR on the multiplex PCR reads. Counted here are more than 500,000 distinct CDR3 sequences, about 16% occurring once; the ten biggest clones make up approximately 30%. Sequencing used blood. The receptors were gathered from a woman under 40 with Graves' ophthalmopathy.

This clonotype was found a few times. This chain links TRBV2 with TRBJ1-3, with D possibly matching TRBD1 (5 bases). The CDR3 spans 16 residues. The germline V gene encodes CDR1 SNHLY and CDR2 FYNNEI. Trimming removed 1 base from V and 4 bases from J, with 14 bases in between. CDR3 sequence reads: CASSEGRDVWGNTIYF. The CDR3 region has the DNA TGTGCCAGCAGTGAAGGGAGGGACGTGTGGGGAAACACCATATATTTT. Full variable domain (rest looked up from reference TRBV2 and TRBJ1-3): EPEVTQTPSHQVTQMGQEVILRCVPISNHLYFYWYRQILGQKVEFLVSFYNNEISEKSEIFDDQFSVERPDGSNFTLKIRSTKLEDSAMYFCASSEGRDVWGNTIYFGEGSWLTVV.

This clonotype was recorded only once. This chain joins TRBV7-9 and TRBJ2-5; weak D call: TRBD1 (6 bases). Trimming shortened V by 1 base and J by 5 bases, and 14 bases separated the two germline ends. The CDR3 is made up of 15 amino acids. Looked up from germline, CDR1 is SEHNR and CDR2 is FQNEAQ (reference sequence). Written as DNA, the CDR3 is TGTGCCAGCAGCTTAGGGGACAAAGGAGAGGAGACCCAGTACTTC. It yields the protein CASSLGDKGEETQYF.

In this sample, this clonotype turned up a few times. The rearrangement uses TRBV24-1 and TRBJ2-1; perhaps TRBD1 as D (5 bases). Germline CDR1 reads KGHDR; CDR2 reads SFDVKD. The CDR3 runs to 15 residues. V shed 1 base and J shed 0 bases, with 6 bases lying between them. CDR3 DNA sequence: TGTGCCACCAGTGATTTTAGGGGCTCCTACAATGAGCAGTTCTTC. Translated, it gives CATSDFRGSYNEQFF.

The table lists this clonotype with many counts. The chain carries TRBV6-2 or TRBV6-3 and TRBJ2-5, with D perhaps TRBD1 (5 bases). Trimming removed 6 bases from V and 2 bases from J, with 13 bases in between. The CDR3 consists of 14 residues. Per germline, CDR1 MNHEY and CDR2 SVGEGT. The CDR3: CASRPPTAQETQYF. Written as DNA, the CDR3 is TGTGCCAGCAGACCCCCGACAGCACAAGAGACCCAGTACTTC.

V gene TRBV15 combines with J gene TRBJ1-5; 7 bases line up with TRBD1. Germline values: CDR1 LNHNV, CDR2 YYDKDF (reference sequence). With V trimmed by 1 base and J by 9 bases, 9 bases remained unmatched. The CDR3 is made up of 15 amino acids. The CDR3 DNA sequence: TGTGCCACCAGCAGAGCCGACAGGGTGTATCGGCCCCAGCATTTT. As protein: CATSRADRVYRPQHF.

This clonotype was counted between two and nine times. The chain has TRBV20-1 and TRBJ2-5, with D perhaps TRBD2 (5 bases). Germline CDR1 and CDR2: DFQATT and SNEGSKA (reference sequence). V was shortened by 1 base and J by 7 bases, with 16 bases between the two germline ends. This CDR3 is built from 14 residues. CDR3 bases: TGCAGTGCTAGAGGGACTCAACCAGGAGGGACCCAGTACTTC. Translation gives CSARGTQPGGTQYF.

The chain recombines TRBV6-1 with TRBJ1-1, with D hard to call. The CDR3 has 12 residues. V shed 6 bases and J shed 10 bases, with 15 bases lying between them. From germline, CDR1 is MNHNS and CDR2 SASEGT. The CDR3 bases are TGTGCCAGCAGCGAAACTCGGTCGGGAGCTTTCTTT. Translation gives CASSETRSGAFF.

This clonotype showed up many times. The gene calls are TRBV5-1 and TRBJ2-1, with 12 bases aligning to TRBD2. The CDR3 runs 15 residues. After removal of 5 bases from V and 8 bases from J, the junction contained 8 bases not matched to a gene. Germline CDR1 and CDR2: SGHRS and YFSETQ. CDR3 sequence: CASRQTSGSMHEQFF. The DNA for the CDR3 is TGCGCCAGCAGGCAGACTAGCGGGAGTATGCATGAGCAGTTCTTC.

This chain uses TRBV15 with TRBJ1-1; TRBD1 matches at 7 bases. Germline V lookup: CDR1 LNHNV, CDR2 YYDKDF (reference sequence). Trimming removed 0 bases from V and 2 bases from J; junction bases left unmatched: 6. The CDR3 totals 16 residues. CDR3 in amino acids: CATSRDVTGINTEAFF. DNA of the CDR3: TGTGCCACCAGCAGAGATGTGACAGGGATTAACACTGAAGCTTTCTTT.

The chain recombines TRBV10-3 with TRBJ1-1, with 8 bases aligning to TRBD1. The CDR3 totals 14 residues. CDR1 and CDR2 (germline): ENHRY, SYGVKD. V shed 4 bases, J shed 3 bases, and the junction held 4 bases outside the gene matches. The CDR3, as DNA: TGTGCCATCAGTGTGGCACAGGGGGACACTGAAGCTTTCTTT. Encoded protein: CAISVAQGDTEAFF.

This clonotype was detected ten times or more. The chain carries TRBV29-1 and TRBJ2-1, with D unresolved. The CDR3 contains 14 residues. Germline V gives CDR1 SQVTM, CDR2 ANQGSEA. Trimming left V 0 bases short and J 3 bases short, with 9 bases between. In nucleotides, the CDR3 is TGCAGCGTTGAAGATCTTCTGAGCTACAATGAGCAGTTCTTC. This translates into CSVEDLLSYNEQFF.

The genes are TRBV7-8 and TRBJ1-5; D perhaps matches TRBD1 (6 bases). The CDR3 is 16 amino acids. Between the trimmed V and J ends, which lost 7 bases and 3 bases, there was a span of 19 bases. Germline V gives CDR1 SGHVS, CDR2 FQNEAQ. CDR3 sequence: CASTAIRGAVNQPQHF. The DNA of the CDR3 is TGTGCCAGCACCGCCATTCGGGGGGCGGTCAATCAGCCCCAGCATTTT.

The V gene is TRBV11-1, the J gene TRBJ2-1; TRBD2 matches at 8 bases. From germline, CDR1 is SGHAT and CDR2 FQDESV (reference sequence). Losses at the gene ends were 1 base for V and 8 bases for J; bases not matched to a gene: 10. The CDR3 totals 16 residues. The CDR3 bases are TGTGCCAGCAGCTTAGAGTCGGGGGGGGTCGGTGATGAGCAGTTCTTC. Residues: CASSLESGGVGDEQFF.

This clonotype was seen a few times. The chain couples TRBV7-2 to TRBJ1-2; D gene uncertain. The CDR3 totals 13 residues. Germline V gene sequence: CDR1 SGHTA, CDR2 FQGNSA. V was shortened by 2 bases and J by 5 bases, with 9 bases between the two germline ends. The CDR3 bases are TGTGCCAGCAGCTTAATGGGTATTTATGGCTACACCTTC. Encoded protein: CASSLMGIYGYTF. Filled out from reference TRBV7-2 and TRBJ1-2, the complete variable domain reads GAGVSQSPSNKVTEKGKDVELRCDPISGHTALYWYRQSLGQGLEFLIYFQGNSAPDKSGLPSDRFSAERTGGSVSTLTIQRTQQEDSAVYLCASSLMGIYGYTFGSGTRLTVV.

The table lists this clonotype with many counts. The rearrangement links TRBV20-1 to TRBJ2-1; the D is unclear. With 0 bases removed from V and 5 bases from J, the gap between germline ends came to 8 bases. The CDR3 is 13 residues long. Germline assignment: CDR1 DFQATT and CDR2 SNEGSKA (reference sequence). The CDR3 sequence is CSARDLGHNEQFF. The CDR3 DNA reads TGCAGTGCTAGAGATCTTGGACACAATGAGCAGTTCTTC.

This clonotype was observed many times. The rearrangement joins TRBV20-1 to TRBJ2-5; D not certain. Germline V gene data show CDR1 as DFQATT and CDR2 as SNEGSKA (reference sequence). Trimming stripped 0 bases from V and 4 bases from J, with 18 bases between. The CDR3 is 16 amino acids. The CDR3 loop reads CSARDEGSGWGETQYF. CDR3 in DNA: TGCAGTGCTAGAGATGAAGGGTCTGGATGGGGAGAGACCCAGTACTTC.

In its sample, this clonotype was seen many times. The gene calls are TRBV28 and TRBJ1-1; D gene unclear. This CDR3 is 11 amino acids long. V lost 8 bases to trimming and J lost 2 bases, with 6 bases between them. Germline CDR1 reads MDHEN; CDR2 reads SYDVKM. CDR3 in DNA: TGTGCCAGCGCGCGCAACACTGAAGCTTTCTTT. Its protein is CASARNTEAFF.

This clonotype has a handful of counts. The chain couples TRBV10-3 to TRBJ1-1; 11 nucleotides match TRBD1. After removal of 6 bases from V and 6 bases from J, the junction contained 6 bases not matched to a gene. This CDR3 has 14 amino acids. CDR1 is ENHRY and CDR2 is SYGVKD in the germline V gene. CDR3 in amino acids: CAIRTGQGGSEAFF. CDR3 sequence (DNA): TGTGCCATCAGGACGGGACAGGGGGGGTCTGAAGCTTTCTTT.

This clonotype appeared many times. The CDR3 protein is CASSQDIAVQPLHF. Here the CDR3 DNA reads TGTGCCAGCAGCCAAGACATAGCGGTCCAACCCCTCCACTTT. The chain couples TRBV3-1 to TRBJ1-6, with unresolved D. CDR1 and CDR2 (germline): LGHDT, YNNKEL (reference sequence). V shed 0 bases and J shed 12 bases, with 12 bases lying between them. The CDR3 runs 14 residues.